In this sample, the clone carrying this TCR beta chain turned up a few times. The data were obtained in a study of T cells in Graves' hyperthyroidism and ophthalmopathy. Researchers took RNA transcripts and amplified the TCR beta CDR3 regions from them. HTBI primers were the set used in a first-round RT-PCR of the TCR CDR3. Using its own MiXCR run on the multiplex PCR reads, TCRdb lists one record per CDR3 protein. The sample has fewer than 700,000 distinct CDR3 sequences; roughly 15% are singletons. From germline, CDR1 is SGHAT and CDR2 FQDESV (reference sequence). This CDR3 spans 13 amino acids. V was shortened by 2 bases and J by 6 bases, with 8 bases between the two germline ends.

The sequence was collected from a woman younger than 35 with Graves' ophthalmopathy. The sample comprised blood. The chain joins TRBV11-1 to TRBJ1-5; no definite D call. The CDR3 loop is CASSLWGAQPQHF. Here the CDR3 DNA reads TGTGCCAGCAGCTTATGGGGTGCTCAGCCCCAGCATTTT. Full variable domain (rest looked up from reference TRBV11-1 and TRBJ1-5): EAEVAQSPRYKITEKSQAVAFWCDPISGHATLYWYRQILGQGPELLVQFQDESVVDDSQLPKDRFSAERLKGVDSTLKIQPAELGDSAMYLCASSLWGAQPQHFGDGTRLSIL.